The present T cell receptor beta chain was sequenced within a study of regulatory T cells in long-lasting Graves disease. Study at large: Persistence in Graves' disease required over 5 years of antithyroid drugs plus positive TSH receptor antibodies.

As for time point: persistent/refractory GD, antithyroid drugs over 5 years with positive TRAb. With RNA extracted from PBMCs as input, the TCR library was made. The study, taken as a whole, reports: Persistent disease was characterized by preferential usage of TRBV28, TRBJ1-2 and TRBJ2-5. Analyses excluded thyroid tissue, covering peripheral blood alone.

The germline CDR1 and CDR2 sequences are SGHRS and YFSETQ. Trimming took off 4 bases at V and 5 bases at J, with 12 bases between the two ends. The length of the CDR3 is 13 residues. Researchers made TCR beta libraries by using iRepertoire HTBI primers and running Arm-PCR on CDR3 regions. TCRdb ran MiXCR on the multiplex PCR reads and lists one entry per CDR3 protein. This table holds 400,000 to 500,000 distinct CDR3 sequences, about 21% found once. In the case of this clonotype: Its target is unknown.

The sequenced sample was peripheral blood mononuclear cells (PBMCs), obtained when the disease was refractory, from a patient treated with antithyroid drugs. The source of this sequence is a female donor with Graves disease. J is TRBJ1-2 and V is TRBV5-1; D possibly corresponds to TRBD1 (5 bases). The CDR3 protein is CASSPGEGYGYTF. CDR3 in DNA: TGCGCCAGCAGCCCGGGGGAGGGGTATGGCTACACCTTC.